These 28 T cell receptor beta chains were all obtained from the same sample, sequenced in a study of cytomegalovirus exposure and HLA in healthy donors (dated by TCRdb to about 2017). Library method: the immunoSEQ multiplex PCR assay. The multiplex PCR relied on a mix of 60 forward primers for TCR Vbeta segments and 13 reverse primers for TCR Jbeta segments. TCRdb obtained this table from immuneACCESS and retained in-frame rearrangements with V and J assigned. These tables miss some clones; where compared with another copy, unresolved V genes account for less than half of the shortfall, and the remainder is unexplained. The sample table records about 100,000 clones; 79% of these occur just once. Clones ranked in the top ten supply approximately 4.2% of the sample. What was sequenced was PBMCs. These TCRs come from a female donor in good health and CMV-seropositive.

The chain uses TRBV7-2 and TRBJ2-7, with TRBD2 identical over 8 bases. The CDR3 is 15 amino acids. With 5 bases clipped from V and 3 bases from J, the junction kept 9 bases outside the gene matches. The germline V gene has CDR1 SGHTA and CDR2 FQGNSA. The CDR3 DNA reads TGTGCCAGCAGCCATAAAGCGGGGGTGTTCTACGAGCAGTACTTC. It encodes CASSHKAGVFYEQYF.

This clone has a handful of counts. The junction and the germline gene differ at one end; a read error may be behind it. J is TRBJ2-6 and V is TRBV28; 12 bases agree with TRBD1. This CDR3 comprises 18 residues. Germline CDR1 and CDR2: MDHEN and SYDVKM. The CDR3 region has the DNA TGTGCCAGCAGGGTCGCCGGGACAGGGGGCTCTGGGGCCAACGGCCTGACTTTC. It translates to CASRVAGTGGSGANGLTF.

This clone was recorded once. The chain carries TRBV11-2 and TRBJ1-2; D perhaps matches TRBD1 (6 bases). This CDR3 is built from 15 residues. Deletions cut 0 bases from V and 7 bases from J, with 15 bases between. Germline loops: CDR1 SGHAT, CDR2 FQNNGV. The CDR3 region is CASSLDLAGVPGYTF. The DNA for the CDR3 is TGTGCCAGCAGCTTAGATCTGGCAGGGGTTCCTGGCTACACCTTC.

V and J are TRBV19 and TRBJ2-3, with 13 nucleotides matching TRBD2. Unmatched junction bases numbered 8, after V lost 7 bases and J lost 4 bases. There are 16 residues in the CDR3. CDR1 is LNHDA and CDR2 is SQIVND in the germline V gene (reference sequence). The CDR3 coding sequence is TGTGCCAGTAATACGGGACTAGCGGGGTCCGCAGATACGCAGTATTTT. It encodes CASNTGLAGSADTQYF.

The chain links TRBV5-1 to TRBJ1-3, with D uncertain. This CDR3 comprises 19 residues. CDR1 SGHRS and CDR2 YFSETQ come from the germline V gene. V was clipped by 0 bases and J by 0 bases, with 19 bases between them. The CDR3 DNA reads TGCGCCAGCAGCTTGGGTCGGGGTGGCTCTGGATCCTCTGGAAACACCATATATTTT. Its protein product is CASSLGRGGSGSSGNTIYF.

The chain employs TRBV5-4 and TRBJ2-1, with 10 positions matching TRBD2. J gave up 10 bases and V 3 bases, and 7 bases lay outside the gene matches. The germline V gene has CDR1 SGHNT and CDR2 YYREEE (reference sequence). The CDR3 length is 14 residues. This chain's CDR3 is CASSWGLAGGEQFF. For the CDR3, the DNA is TGTGCCAGCAGCTGGGGCTTAGCGGGAGGAGAGCAGTTCTTC.

The chain employs TRBV4-3 and TRBJ2-3, with 9 bases lining up with TRBD1. J was trimmed by 2 bases and V by 3 bases; bases with no gene match: 6. The CDR3 is 16 residues long. Germline V gene lookup returns CDR1 LGHNA and CDR2 YSLEER. This chain's CDR3 is CASSQNRGLFTDTQYF. The DNA of the CDR3 is TGCGCCAGCAGCCAGAACAGGGGGCTTTTCACAGATACGCAGTATTTT.

The chain uses TRBV2 and TRBJ2-2; TRBD2 matches at 8 bases. Germline loops: CDR1 SNHLY, CDR2 FYNNEI. The CDR3 is 17 amino acids. The trim removed 7 bases at V and 3 bases at J, leaving 13 bases unmatched. The CDR3 loop reads CASTFGSGGHYTGELFF. The CDR3 region has the DNA TGTGCCAGCACGTTTGGGAGCGGGGGACACTACACCGGGGAGCTGTTTTTT.

Details on this clone: Sequence at one end of the junction differs from germline and may be a read error. V gene TRBV7-9 combines with J gene TRBJ1-4, with TRBD1 matching over 9 bases. Germline V gene data show CDR1 as SEHNR and CDR2 as FQNEAQ (reference sequence). The CDR3 contains 16 residues. The CDR3, as DNA: TGTTCCAGCAGCTTAAAATCCGGGACAGGGCTCGAAAAACTGTTTTTT. Amino acids: CSSSLKSGTGLEKLFF.

The V and J genes are TRBV5-5 and TRBJ2-3; 8 nucleotides line up with TRBD1. V trimming: 10 bases; J trimming: 3 bases; junction bases outside the gene matches: 10. Germline V gene sequence: CDR1 SGHKS, CDR2 YYEKEE (reference sequence). The CDR3 spans 14 residues. CDR3 coding DNA: TGTGCCGGAAAGACAGGGGAACGGACAGATACGCAGTATTTT. It specifies CAGKTGERTDTQYF.

V gene TRBV27 combines with J gene TRBJ2-7, with TRBD2 matching 9 bases. This CDR3 contains 14 residues. Unmatched junction bases numbered 5, after V lost 6 bases and J lost 2 bases. The germline gives CDR1 MNHEY, CDR2 SMNVEV (reference sequence). The CDR3 region has the DNA TGTGCCAGCAGGGGTAGCGGGAGCCCCTACGAGCAGTACTTC. It is translated as CASRGSGSPYEQYF.

The chain combines TRBV5-6 with TRBJ2-2, with 8 bases matching TRBD2. Trimming removed 1 base from V and 6 bases from J; junction bases left unmatched: 8. The germline V gene encodes CDR1 SGHDT and CDR2 YYEEEE. The CDR3 runs 16 residues. CDR3 in DNA: TGTGCCAGCAGCTTGTTTCGGACTAGCTTGTCCGGGGAGCTGTTTTTT. Protein: CASSLFRTSLSGELFF.

This clone was counted only a few times. This chain uses TRBV15 with TRBJ2-7, with 8 bases lining up with TRBD2. The CDR3 loop spans 14 amino acids. Germline V gene sequence: CDR1 LNHNV, CDR2 YYDKDF (reference sequence). With V trimmed by 5 bases and J by 2 bases, 5 bases remained unmatched. The CDR3 protein is CATSPGLGPYEQYF. Written as DNA, the CDR3 is TGTGCCACCAGCCCGGGACTAGGACCCTACGAGCAGTACTTC.

The genes are TRBV19 and TRBJ2-2, with D perhaps TRBD1 (6 bases). This CDR3 has 16 residues. CDR1 is LNHDA and CDR2 is SQIVND in the germline V gene (reference sequence). V was cut by 3 bases and J by 1 base, with 12 bases left in between. The CDR3 is CASSIGQGKNTGELFF. The CDR3 nucleotides read TGTGCCAGTAGTATCGGTCAGGGGAAGAACACCGGGGAGCTGTTTTTT.

The chain uses TRBV5-5 and TRBJ2-5, with TRBD1 matching 9 bases. The end of the DNA aligns better with TRBJ2-7, so the J call may be wrong. The V gene's germline CDR1 is SGHKS and CDR2 YYEKEE (reference sequence). The CDR3 extends over 14 amino acids. CDR3 bases: TGTGCCAGCAGCCCGTGGACAGGGGACTACGAGCAGTACTTC. Translation: CASSPWTGDYEQYF.

This chain connects TRBV18 to TRBJ2-7; D not resolved. Germline V CDR1 and CDR2: KGHSH, LQKENI. This CDR3 has 13 amino acids. V was clipped by 0 bases and J by 0 bases, with 3 bases between them. The CDR3 sequence is CASSPPGSYEQYF. The CDR3 DNA is TGTGCCAGCTCACCACCCGGCTCCTACGAGCAGTACTTC.

In DNA form, the CDR3 reads TGTGCCAGCACCCCGGGGGGTTTTAATTCACCCCTCCACTTT. It specifies CASTPGGFNSPLHF. The chain employs TRBV18 and TRBJ1-6, with a weak D call TRBD1 (5 bases). This CDR3 contains 14 residues. Trimming removed 8 bases at V and 6 bases at J, with 14 bases between. Germline V gene lookup returns CDR1 KGHSH and CDR2 LQKENI.

The rearrangement joins TRBV6-5 to TRBJ1-4; no clear D gene. The CDR3 is 14 residues long. The ends were cut back, 2 bases at V and 6 bases at J, with 10 bases in the middle. Germline V lookup: CDR1 MNHEY, CDR2 SVGAGI. This chain's CDR3 is CASSYTKADEKLFF. In DNA form, the CDR3 reads TGTGCCAGCAGTTACACGAAGGCGGATGAAAAACTGTTTTTT.

The chain combines TRBV2 with TRBJ2-1; TRBD2 agrees at 10 bases. CDR1 SNHLY and CDR2 FYNNEI come from the germline V gene. The V gene end was trimmed by 6 bases and the J gene end by 9 bases; junction bases not matched to a gene: 5. The CDR3 is made up of 13 amino acids. This chain's CDR3 is CASRRIAGGEQFF. DNA for the CDR3: TGTGCCAGCAGGCGAATAGCGGGAGGTGAGCAGTTCTTC.

This clone has more than one count but fewer than ten. The chain has TRBV5-5 and TRBJ1-1; D call uncertain. The V gene's germline CDR1 is SGHKS and CDR2 YYEKEE (reference sequence). Deletions cut 4 bases from V and 8 bases from J, with 18 bases between. The CDR3 loop spans 14 amino acids. CDR3 in DNA: TGTGCCAGCAGCGTGCTTGACATGGCCCCCGAAGCTTTCTTT. The encoded protein is CASSVLDMAPEAFF.

The rearrangement links TRBV6-1 to TRBJ2-5; D unresolved. The V gene's germline CDR1 is MNHNS and CDR2 SASEGT. The CDR3 is 15 residues long. V gave up 0 bases and J gave up 6 bases, with 14 bases separating them. CDR3 region: CASSEAKPAGKTQYF. CDR3 nucleotide sequence: TGTGCCAGCAGTGAAGCGAAGCCGGCAGGAAAGACCCAGTACTTC.

V is TRBV5-4 and J is TRBJ2-5; TRBD1 agrees at 8 bases. The J call may not be correct, given that the DNA end is closer to TRBJ2-7. The germline V gene has CDR1 SGHNT and CDR2 YYREEE (reference sequence). There are 13 residues in the CDR3. The CDR3 DNA reads TGTGCCAGCAGCCGGACAGGGTCTGACGAGCAGTACTTC. Encoded protein: CASSRTGSDEQYF.

CDR3 DNA sequence: TGTGCCAGCAGCCAATCCACGGCGGGGATTAATGAAAAACTGTTTTTT. This translates into CASSQSTAGINEKLFF. This chain uses TRBV4-2 with TRBJ1-4; D is unclear. The CDR3 runs 16 residues. The V and J ends lost 2 bases and 4 bases respectively, with 14 bases between them. Germline V gene data show CDR1 as LGHNA and CDR2 as YNFKEQ.

The chain recombines TRBV27 with TRBJ2-7; perhaps TRBD2 as D (5 bases). This CDR3 region has 13 residues. In germline, CDR1 is MNHEY, CDR2 SMNVEV (reference sequence). V was clipped by 4 bases and J by 3 bases, with 10 bases between them. The CDR3 DNA sequence: TGTGCCAGCAGTTCTACTAGTAACTACGAGCAGTACTTC. Amino acid sequence: CASSSTSNYEQYF.

The genes are TRBV5-1 and TRBJ2-5, with 9 nucleotides matching TRBD1. V gave up 4 bases and J gave up 5 bases; unmatched junction bases: 12. The CDR3 runs to 16 residues. CDR1 is SGHRS, CDR2 YFSETQ, per germline. CDR3 in amino acids: CASSRRGDRVVETQYF. CDR3 DNA sequence: TGCGCCAGCAGCCGCCGGGGGGACAGGGTTGTGGAGACCCAGTACTTC.

This clone was seen just once. This CDR3 reads CASSLKRQGGKTYEQYF. CDR3 coding DNA: TGTGCCAGCAGCTTAAAGCGACAGGGCGGTAAGACCTACGAGCAGTACTTC. V and J are TRBV7-8 and TRBJ2-5, with 7 nucleotides matching TRBD1. The end of the DNA is better explained by TRBJ2-7, so the J call may be wrong. The CDR3 loop spans 17 amino acids. Germline loops: CDR1 SGHVS, CDR2 FQNEAQ.

The CDR3 DNA follows: TGCGCCAGCAGCCAGTGGGAGGCCGGGGAGCAGTACTTC. Its protein is CASSQWEAGEQYF. The chain has TRBV4-3 and TRBJ2-7, with D perhaps TRBD2 (6 bases). The germline V gene encodes CDR1 LGHNA and CDR2 YSLEER. The CDR3 loop spans 13 amino acids. The ends were cut back, 3 bases at V and 7 bases at J, with 13 bases in the middle.

The rearrangement uses TRBV10-3 and TRBJ1-1; D remains ambiguous. The CDR3 loop spans 13 amino acids. CDR1 ENHRY and CDR2 SYGVKD come from the germline V gene. The ends were cut back, 2 bases at V and 8 bases at J, with 12 bases in the middle. CDR3 in DNA: TGTGCCATCAGTGAGCCCCCCGGGTTAGAAGCTTTCTTT. Protein product: CAISEPPGLEAFF.